This T cell receptor beta chain was retrieved from a study of blood T cell repertoires in COVID-19. Study at large: Collection of acute and convalescent COVID-19 samples took place in the United States, Italy and Spain. In each case, the material was cDNA or gDNA derived from T cells, B-cell-depleted T cells, or PBMCs.

The CDR3 length is 14 residues. V lost 6 bases to trimming and J lost 2 bases; unmatched junction nucleotides: 6. Germline V gene sequence: CDR1 LNHDA, CDR2 SQIVND (reference sequence). Original data processing: Amplification with reference gene primers provided the estimates of nucleated cell counts. Clones were read by immunoSEQ multiplex PCR, and TCRdb kept only the in-frame ones, dropping some. V, J and clone size reflect that table, while D and trimming were determined from the DNA. The profile shows about 210,000 clones, around four fifths of them singletons. The sequenced sample was peripheral blood. This TCR derives from a woman aged 50 to 60 with acute or convalescent COVID-19. The V and J genes are TRBV19 and TRBJ2-5; 7 bases fit TRBD1. The CDR3 loop reads CASRKQGLQETQYF. CDR3 coding DNA: TGTGCCAGTAGGAAACAGGGGCTACAAGAGACCCAGTACTTC.